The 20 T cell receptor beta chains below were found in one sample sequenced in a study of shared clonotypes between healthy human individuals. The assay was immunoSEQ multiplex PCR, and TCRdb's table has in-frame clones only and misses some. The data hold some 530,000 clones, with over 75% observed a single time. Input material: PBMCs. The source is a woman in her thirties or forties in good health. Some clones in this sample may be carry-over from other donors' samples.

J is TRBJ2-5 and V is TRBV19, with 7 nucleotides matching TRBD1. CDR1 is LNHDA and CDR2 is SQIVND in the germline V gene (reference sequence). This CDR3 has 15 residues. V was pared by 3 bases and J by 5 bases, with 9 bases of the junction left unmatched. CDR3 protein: CASSITGANVETQYF. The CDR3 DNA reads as TGTGCCAGTAGTATCACAGGGGCGAACGTCGAGACCCAGTACTTC.

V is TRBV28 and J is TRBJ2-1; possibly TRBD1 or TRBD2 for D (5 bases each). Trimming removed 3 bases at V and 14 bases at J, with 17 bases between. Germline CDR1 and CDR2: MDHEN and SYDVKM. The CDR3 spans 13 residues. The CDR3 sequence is CASSLGVARIEFF. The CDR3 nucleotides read TGTGCCAGCAGTTTGGGGGTGGCTAGGATTGAGTTCTTC.

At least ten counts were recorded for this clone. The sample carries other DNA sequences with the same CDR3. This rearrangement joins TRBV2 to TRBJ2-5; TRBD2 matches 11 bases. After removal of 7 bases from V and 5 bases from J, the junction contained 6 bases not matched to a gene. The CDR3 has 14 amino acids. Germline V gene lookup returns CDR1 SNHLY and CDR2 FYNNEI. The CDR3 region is CASKLAGVGETQYF. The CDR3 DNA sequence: TGTGCCAGCAAACTAGCGGGAGTGGGGGAGACCCAGTACTTC.

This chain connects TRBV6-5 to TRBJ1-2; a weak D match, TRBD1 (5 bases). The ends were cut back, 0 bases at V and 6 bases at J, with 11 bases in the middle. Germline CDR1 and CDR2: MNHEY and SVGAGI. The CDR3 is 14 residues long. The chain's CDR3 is CASSYSGGGDGYTF. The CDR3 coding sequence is TGTGCCAGCAGTTACTCGGGCGGAGGGGATGGCTACACCTTC.

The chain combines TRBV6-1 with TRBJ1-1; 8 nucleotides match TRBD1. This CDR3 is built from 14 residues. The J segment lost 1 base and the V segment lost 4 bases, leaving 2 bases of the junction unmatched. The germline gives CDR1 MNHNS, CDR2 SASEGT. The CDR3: CASSVGTGNTEAFF. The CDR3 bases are TGTGCCAGCAGTGTCGGGACAGGGAACACTGAAGCTTTCTTT.

The CDR3 is CASSKSSVSGANVLTF. The CDR3 bases are TGTGCCAGCAGCAAGTCCTCGGTTTCCGGGGCCAACGTCCTGACTTTC. The chain joins TRBV7-9 to TRBJ2-6; D unclear. This CDR3 comprises 16 residues. CDR1 and CDR2 from the germline V gene are SEHNR and FQNEAQ (reference sequence). The V gene lost 5 bases and the J gene lost 4 bases, with 15 bases spanning the gap. Full variable domain (rest looked up from reference TRBV7-9 and TRBJ2-6): DTGVSQNPRHKITKRGQNVTFRCDPISEHNRLYWYRQTLGQGPEFLTYFQNEAQLEKSRLLSDRFSAERPKGSFSTLEIQRTEQGDSAMYLCASSKSSVSGANVLTFGAGSRLTVL.

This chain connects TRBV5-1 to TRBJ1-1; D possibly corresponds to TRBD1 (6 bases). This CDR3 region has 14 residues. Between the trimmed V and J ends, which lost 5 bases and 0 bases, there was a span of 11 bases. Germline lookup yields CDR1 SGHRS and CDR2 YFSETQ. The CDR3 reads CASSVGGMNTEAFF. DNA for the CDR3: TGCGCCAGCAGTGTAGGGGGTATGAACACTGAAGCTTTCTTT.

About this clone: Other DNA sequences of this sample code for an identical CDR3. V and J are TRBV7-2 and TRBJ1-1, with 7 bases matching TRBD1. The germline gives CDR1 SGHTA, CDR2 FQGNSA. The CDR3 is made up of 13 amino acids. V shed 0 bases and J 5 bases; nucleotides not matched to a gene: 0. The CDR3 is CASSLARGTEAFF. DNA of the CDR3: TGTGCCAGCAGCTTAGCCAGGGGGACTGAAGCTTTCTTT.

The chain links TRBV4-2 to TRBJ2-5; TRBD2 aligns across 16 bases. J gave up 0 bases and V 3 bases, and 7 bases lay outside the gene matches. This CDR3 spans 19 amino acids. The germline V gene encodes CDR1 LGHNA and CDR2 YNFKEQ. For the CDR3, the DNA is TGTGCCAGCAGCCAGGGTGGGACTAGCGGGAGGGGGTACCAAGAGACCCAGTACTTC. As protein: CASSQGGTSGRGYQETQYF.

CDR3 amino acids: CASSLTLAESSYEQYF. CDR3 DNA sequence: TGTGCCAGCAGTTTGACGTTAGCGGAGAGCTCCTACGAGCAGTACTTC. The chain combines TRBV27 with TRBJ2-7; possibly TRBD2 for D (6 bases). The CDR3 has 16 residues. V was cut by 3 bases and J by 0 bases, with 15 bases left in between. Germline assignment: CDR1 MNHEY and CDR2 SMNVEV (reference sequence).

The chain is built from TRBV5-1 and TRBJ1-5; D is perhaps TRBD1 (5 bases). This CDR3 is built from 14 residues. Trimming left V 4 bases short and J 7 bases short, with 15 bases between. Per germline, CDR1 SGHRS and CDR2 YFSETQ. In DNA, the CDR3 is TGCGCCAGCAGCAGGCAGGGAGGTCAGCAGCCCCAGCATTTT. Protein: CASSRQGGQQPQHF.

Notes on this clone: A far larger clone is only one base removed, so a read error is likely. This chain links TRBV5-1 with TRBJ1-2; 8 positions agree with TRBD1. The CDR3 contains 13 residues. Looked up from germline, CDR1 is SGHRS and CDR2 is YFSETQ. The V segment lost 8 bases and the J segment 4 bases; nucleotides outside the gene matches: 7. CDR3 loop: CARSPDRAYGYTF. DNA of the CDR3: TGCGCCAGAAGCCCGGACAGGGCCTATGGCTACACCTTC.

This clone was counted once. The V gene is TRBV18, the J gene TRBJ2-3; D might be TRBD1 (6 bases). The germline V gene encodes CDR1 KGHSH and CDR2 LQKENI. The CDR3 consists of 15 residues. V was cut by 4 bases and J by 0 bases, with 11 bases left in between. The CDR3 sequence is CASSLWTESTDTQYF. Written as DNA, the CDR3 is TGTGCCAGCTCACTTTGGACAGAAAGCACAGATACGCAGTATTTT.

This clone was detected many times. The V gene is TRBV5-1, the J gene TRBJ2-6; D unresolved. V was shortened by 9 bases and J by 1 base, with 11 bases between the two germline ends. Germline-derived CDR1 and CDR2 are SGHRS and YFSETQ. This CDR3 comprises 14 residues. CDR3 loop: CATTERSGANVLTF. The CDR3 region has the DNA TGCGCCACCACTGAGAGGTCTGGGGCCAACGTCCTGACTTTC.

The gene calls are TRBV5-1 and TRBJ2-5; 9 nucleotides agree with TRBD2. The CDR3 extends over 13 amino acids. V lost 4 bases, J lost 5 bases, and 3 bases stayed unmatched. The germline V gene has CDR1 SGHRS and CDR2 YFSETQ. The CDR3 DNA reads TGCGCCAGCAGCCCCGCGGGAGGGGAGACCCAGTACTTC. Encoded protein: CASSPAGGETQYF.

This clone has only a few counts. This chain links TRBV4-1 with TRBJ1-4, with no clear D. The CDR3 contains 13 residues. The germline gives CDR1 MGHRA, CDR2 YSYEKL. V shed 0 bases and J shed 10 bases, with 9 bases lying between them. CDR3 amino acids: CASSQDPVTKLFF. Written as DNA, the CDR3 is TGCGCCAGCAGCCAAGATCCGGTCACAAAACTGTTTTTT.

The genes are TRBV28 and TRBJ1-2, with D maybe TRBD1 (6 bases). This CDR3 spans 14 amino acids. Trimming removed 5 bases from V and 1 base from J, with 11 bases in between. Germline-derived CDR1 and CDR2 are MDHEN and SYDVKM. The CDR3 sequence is CASSLSGVNYGYTF. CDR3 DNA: TGTGCCAGCAGTCTATCAGGGGTTAACTATGGCTACACCTTC.

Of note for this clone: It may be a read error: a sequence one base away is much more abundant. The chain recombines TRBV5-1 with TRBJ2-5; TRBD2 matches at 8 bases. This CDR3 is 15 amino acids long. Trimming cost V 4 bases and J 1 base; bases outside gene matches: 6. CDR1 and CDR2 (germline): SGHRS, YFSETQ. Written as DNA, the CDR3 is TGCGCCAGCAGCGGGGTCGGGAGGGGCCAAGAGACCCAGTACTTC. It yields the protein CASSGVGRGQETQYF.

The CDR3 sequence is CASSHRLAETNEQFF. Written as DNA, the CDR3 is TGTGCCAGCAGCCATAGACTAGCGGAGACCAATGAGCAGTTCTTC. The rearrangement uses TRBV7-9 and TRBJ2-1; TRBD2 aligns across 9 bases. Losses at the gene ends were 5 bases for V and 6 bases for J; bases not matched to a gene: 8. Germline loops: CDR1 SEHNR, CDR2 FQNEAQ (reference sequence). The CDR3 consists of 15 residues.

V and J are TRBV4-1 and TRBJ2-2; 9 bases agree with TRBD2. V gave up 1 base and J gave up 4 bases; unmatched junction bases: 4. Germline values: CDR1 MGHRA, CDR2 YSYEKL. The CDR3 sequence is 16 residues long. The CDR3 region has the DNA TGCGCCAGCAGCCAAGTTAGCGGGAGAGGCACCGGGGAGCTGTTTTTT. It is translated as CASSQVSGRGTGELFF.